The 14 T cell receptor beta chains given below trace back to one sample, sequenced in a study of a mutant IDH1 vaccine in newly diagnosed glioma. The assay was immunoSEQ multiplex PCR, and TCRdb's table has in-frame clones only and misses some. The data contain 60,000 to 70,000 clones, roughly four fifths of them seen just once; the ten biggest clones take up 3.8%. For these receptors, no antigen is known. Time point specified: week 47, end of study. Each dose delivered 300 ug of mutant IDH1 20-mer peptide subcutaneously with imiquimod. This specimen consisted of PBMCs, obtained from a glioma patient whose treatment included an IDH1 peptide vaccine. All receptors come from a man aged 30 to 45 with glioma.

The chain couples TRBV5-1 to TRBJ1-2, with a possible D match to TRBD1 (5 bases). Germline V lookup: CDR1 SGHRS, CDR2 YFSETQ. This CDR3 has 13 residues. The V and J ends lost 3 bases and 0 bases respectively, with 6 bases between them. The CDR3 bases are TGCGCCAGCAGCTCGACAGCTAACTATGGCTACACCTTC. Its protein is CASSSTANYGYTF.

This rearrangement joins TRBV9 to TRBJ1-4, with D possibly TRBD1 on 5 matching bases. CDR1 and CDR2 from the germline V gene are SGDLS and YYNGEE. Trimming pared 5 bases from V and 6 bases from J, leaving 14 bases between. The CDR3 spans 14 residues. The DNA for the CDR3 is TGTGCCAGCAGTCACGGGGGGAACGATGAAAAACTGTTTTTT. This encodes CASSHGGNDEKLFF.

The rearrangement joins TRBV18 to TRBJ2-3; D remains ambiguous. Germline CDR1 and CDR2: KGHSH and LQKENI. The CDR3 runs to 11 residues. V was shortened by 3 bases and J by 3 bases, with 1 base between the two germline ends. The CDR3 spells CASSPTDTQYF. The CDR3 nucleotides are TGTGCCAGCTCACCTACAGATACGCAGTATTTT.

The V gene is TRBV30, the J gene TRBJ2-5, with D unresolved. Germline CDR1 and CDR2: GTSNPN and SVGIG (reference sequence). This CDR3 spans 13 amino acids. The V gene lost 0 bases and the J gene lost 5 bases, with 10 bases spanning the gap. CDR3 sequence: CAWSVLRWETQYF. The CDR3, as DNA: TGTGCCTGGAGTGTACTAAGGTGGGAGACCCAGTACTTC.

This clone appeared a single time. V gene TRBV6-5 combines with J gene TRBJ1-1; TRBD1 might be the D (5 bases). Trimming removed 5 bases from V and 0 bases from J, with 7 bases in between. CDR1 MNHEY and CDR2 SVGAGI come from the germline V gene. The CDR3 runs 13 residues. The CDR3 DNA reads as TGTGCCAGCAGTCGGGGGGTGAACACTGAAGCTTTCTTT. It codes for CASSRGVNTEAFF.

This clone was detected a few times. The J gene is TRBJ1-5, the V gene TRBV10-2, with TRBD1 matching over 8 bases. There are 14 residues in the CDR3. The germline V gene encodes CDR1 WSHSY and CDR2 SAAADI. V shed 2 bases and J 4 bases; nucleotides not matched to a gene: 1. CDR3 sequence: CASSEGQGNQPQHF. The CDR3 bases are TGCGCCAGCAGTGAGGGACAGGGAAATCAGCCCCAGCATTTT.

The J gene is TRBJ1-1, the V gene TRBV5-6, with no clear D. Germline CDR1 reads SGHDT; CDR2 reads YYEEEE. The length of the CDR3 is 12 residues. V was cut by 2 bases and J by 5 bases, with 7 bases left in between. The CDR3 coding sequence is TGTGCCAGCAGCTTTCTCGGGACTGAAGCTTTCTTT. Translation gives CASSFLGTEAFF.

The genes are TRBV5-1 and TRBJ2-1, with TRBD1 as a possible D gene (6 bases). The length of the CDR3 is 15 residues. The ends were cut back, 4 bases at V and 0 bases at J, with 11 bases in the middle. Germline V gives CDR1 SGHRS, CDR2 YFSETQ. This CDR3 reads CASSEGHHSYNEQFF. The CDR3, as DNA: TGCGCCAGCAGCGAGGGACACCACTCCTACAATGAGCAGTTCTTC. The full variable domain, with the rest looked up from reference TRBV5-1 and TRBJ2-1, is KAGVTQTPRYLIKTRGQQVTLSCSPISGHRSVSWYQQTPGQGLQFLFEYFSETQRNKGNFPGRFSGRQFSNSRSEMNVSTLELGDSALYLCASSEGHHSYNEQFFGPGTRLTVL.

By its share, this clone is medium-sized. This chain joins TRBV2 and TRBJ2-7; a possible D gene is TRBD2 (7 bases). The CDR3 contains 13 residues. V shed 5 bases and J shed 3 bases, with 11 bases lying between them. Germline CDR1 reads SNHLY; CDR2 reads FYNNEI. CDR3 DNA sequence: TGTGCCAGCAGTCCGGGGGGCGTCTACGAGCAGTACTTC. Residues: CASSPGGVYEQYF.

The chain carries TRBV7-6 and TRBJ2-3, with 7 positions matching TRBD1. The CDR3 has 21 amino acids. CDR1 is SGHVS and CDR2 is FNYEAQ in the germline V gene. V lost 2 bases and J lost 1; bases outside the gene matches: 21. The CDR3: CASSLPPDRDSGVSGTDTQYF. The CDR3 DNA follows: TGTGCCAGCAGCTTACCCCCCGACCGGGACAGTGGGGTTTCGGGCACAGATACGCAGTATTTT.

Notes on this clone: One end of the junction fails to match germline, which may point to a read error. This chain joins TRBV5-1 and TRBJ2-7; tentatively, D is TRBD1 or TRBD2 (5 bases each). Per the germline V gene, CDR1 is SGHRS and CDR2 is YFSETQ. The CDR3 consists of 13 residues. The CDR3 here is CASSYGTSDEQYF. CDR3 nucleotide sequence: TGCGCCAGCAGCTATGGGACCTCCGACGAGCAGTACTTC.

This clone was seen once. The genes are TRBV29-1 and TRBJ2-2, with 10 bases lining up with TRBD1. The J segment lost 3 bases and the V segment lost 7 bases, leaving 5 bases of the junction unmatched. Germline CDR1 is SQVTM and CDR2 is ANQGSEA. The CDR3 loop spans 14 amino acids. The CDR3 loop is CSAGTGAYTGELFF. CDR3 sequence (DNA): TGCAGCGCGGGGACAGGGGCCTACACCGGGGAGCTGTTTTTT.

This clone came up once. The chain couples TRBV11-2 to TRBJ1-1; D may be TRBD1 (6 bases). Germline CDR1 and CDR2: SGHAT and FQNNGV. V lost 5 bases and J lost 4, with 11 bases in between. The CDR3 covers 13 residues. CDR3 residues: CASSLDRFTEAFF. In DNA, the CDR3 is TGTGCCAGCAGCCTGGACAGATTCACTGAAGCTTTCTTT.

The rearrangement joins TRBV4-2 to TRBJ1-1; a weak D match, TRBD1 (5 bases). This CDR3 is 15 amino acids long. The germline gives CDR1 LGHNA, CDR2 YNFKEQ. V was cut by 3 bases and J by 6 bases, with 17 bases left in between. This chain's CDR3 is CASSQEKGRVAEAFF. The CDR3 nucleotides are TGTGCCAGCAGCCAGGAAAAGGGGAGAGTCGCTGAAGCTTTCTTT.